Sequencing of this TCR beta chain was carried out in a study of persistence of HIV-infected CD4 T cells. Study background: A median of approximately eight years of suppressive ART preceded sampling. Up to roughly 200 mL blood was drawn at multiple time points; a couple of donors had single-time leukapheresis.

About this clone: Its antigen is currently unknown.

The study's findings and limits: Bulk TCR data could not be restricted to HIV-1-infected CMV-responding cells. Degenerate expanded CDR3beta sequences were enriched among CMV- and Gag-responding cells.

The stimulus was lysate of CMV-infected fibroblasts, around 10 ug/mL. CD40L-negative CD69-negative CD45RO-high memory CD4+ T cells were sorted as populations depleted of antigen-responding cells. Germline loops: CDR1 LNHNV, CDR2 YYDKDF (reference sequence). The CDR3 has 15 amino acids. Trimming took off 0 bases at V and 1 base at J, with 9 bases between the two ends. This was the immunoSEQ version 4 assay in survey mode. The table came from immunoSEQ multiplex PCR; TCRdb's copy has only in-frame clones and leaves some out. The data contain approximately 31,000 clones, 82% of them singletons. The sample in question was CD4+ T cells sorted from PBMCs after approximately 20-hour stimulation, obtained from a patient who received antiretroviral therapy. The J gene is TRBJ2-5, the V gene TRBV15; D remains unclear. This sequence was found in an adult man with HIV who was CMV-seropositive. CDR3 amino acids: CATSREGKGQETQYF. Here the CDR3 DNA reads TGTGCCACCAGCAGAGAGGGGAAGGGCCAAGAGACCCAGTACTTC.